This entry lists 15 T cell receptor beta chains sequenced from one sample in a study of T-cell reconstitution after alpha-beta-depleted transplantation in children. During its preparation, the TCRbeta library received unique molecular identifiers. From the PCR reads, TCRdb called clonotypes with MiXCR, one entry per CDR3 protein. The table lists about 500,000 distinct CDR3 sequences, about 33% of them singletons, with roughly 2.5% in the top ten. The source was PBMCs from the stem cell graft donor, collected from the stem cell graft. These receptors all come from a human donor who donated a stem cell graft to a child with aplastic anemia.

This chain links TRBV12-3 or TRBV12-4 with TRBJ1-3; TRBD1 aligns across 10 bases. Unmatched junction bases numbered 10, after V lost 6 bases and J lost 8 bases. CDR3 length: 15 residues. CDR3 bases: TGTGCCAGCAGGCCTTCCGGGACAGGGGCGCACACCATATATTTT. It codes for CASRPSGTGAHTIYF.

This chain connects TRBV7-2 to TRBJ2-7; the D gene is possibly TRBD1 (5 bases). The V gene's germline CDR1 is SGHTA and CDR2 FQGNSA. Trimming removed 2 bases from V and 6 bases from J, with 11 bases in between. The CDR3 extends over 13 amino acids. CDR3 region: CASSLFAGREQYV. The CDR3 coding sequence is TGTGCCAGCAGCTTATTCGCAGGGCGCGAGCAGTACGTC.

This clonotype occurred a few times. The J gene is TRBJ2-2, the V gene TRBV7-8; tentative D call: TRBD2 (6 bases). CDR3 size: 15 residues. V was shortened by 4 bases and J by 3 bases, with 12 bases between the two germline ends. Per germline, CDR1 SGHVS and CDR2 FQNEAQ. CDR3 coding DNA: TGTGCCAGCAGCTCTCTAGCGCGTTACACCGGGGAGCTGTTTTTT. Translation: CASSSLARYTGELFF.

The table lists this clonotype with many counts. J is TRBJ2-6 and V is TRBV6-4; 7 bases match TRBD1. The V gene's germline CDR1 is MRHNA and CDR2 SNTAGT. The CDR3 spans 17 residues. J lost 2 bases, V lost 6 bases, and 10 bases had no gene match. DNA for the CDR3: TGTGCCAGCAGCGACGGGCCAGGGGGTACTGGGGCCAACGTCCTGACTTTC. Its translation is CASSDGPGGTGANVLTF.

This clonotype occurred a few times. The J gene is TRBJ2-7, the V gene TRBV20-1; D remains unclear. V was cut by 0 bases and J by 3 bases, with 6 bases left in between. Per germline, CDR1 DFQATT and CDR2 SNEGSKA (reference sequence). The CDR3 totals 12 residues. CDR3 region: CSARDASYEQYF. DNA for the CDR3: TGCAGTGCTAGAGATGCTAGCTACGAGCAGTACTTC.

This chain links TRBV20-1 with TRBJ1-2; D perhaps matches TRBD1 (5 bases). The CDR3 covers 14 residues. CDR1 is DFQATT and CDR2 is SNEGSKA in the germline V gene (reference sequence). V gave up 0 bases and J gave up 6 bases, with 14 bases separating them. The CDR3 region has the DNA TGCAGTGCTAGAGATATCTTCAGGGCAGATGGCTACACCTTC. Amino acids: CSARDIFRADGYTF.

This clonotype came up a few times. V usage is TRBV11-1 and J usage is TRBJ2-2; no reliable D call. The length of the CDR3 is 14 residues. Trimming cost V 2 bases and J 7 bases, with 11 bases left between them. Germline CDR1 and CDR2: SGHAT and FQDESV (reference sequence). CDR3 bases: TGTGCCAGCAGCTTAAGCATCGGGTACGGGGAGCTGTTTTTT. Translated, it gives CASSLSIGYGELFF.

This clonotype was found a few times. This rearrangement joins TRBV30 to TRBJ1-5; a weak D match, TRBD1 (5 bases). Trimming took off 5 bases at V and 5 bases at J, with 19 bases between the two ends. Germline V gives CDR1 GTSNPN, CDR2 SVGIG (reference sequence). The CDR3 has 15 residues. The CDR3 region has the DNA TGTGCCTGGGCGACCTCTTCGGGGCGATATCAGCCCCAGCATTTT. Protein product: CAWATSSGRYQPQHF.

The chain combines TRBV4-1 with TRBJ1-1; D gene unclear. V was pared by 0 bases and J by 5 bases, with 7 bases between. CDR1 MGHRA and CDR2 YSYEKL come from the germline V gene. The CDR3 loop spans 13 amino acids. CDR3 region: CASSQDGQTEAFF. The CDR3, as DNA: TGCGCCAGCAGCCAAGATGGGCAGACTGAAGCTTTCTTT.

The V and J genes are TRBV6-1 and TRBJ2-1; TRBD2 aligns across 13 bases. With 10 bases clipped from V and 7 bases from J, the junction kept 7 bases outside the gene matches. The CDR3 loop spans 14 amino acids. The germline CDR1 and CDR2 sequences are MNHNS and SASEGT. The DNA of the CDR3 is TGTGCCACACACCCGGGACTAGCGGGAAATGAGCAGTTCTTC. This codes for CATHPGLAGNEQFF.

The J gene is TRBJ1-2, the V gene TRBV24-1; D is ambiguous. With 3 bases removed from V and 8 bases from J, the gap between germline ends came to 12 bases. This CDR3 has 13 residues. The germline V gene has CDR1 KGHDR and CDR2 SFDVKD. CDR3 nucleotide sequence: TGTGCCACCAGTGATATACCTAACGGGGGCTACACCTTC. Protein sequence: CATSDIPNGGYTF.

The chain links TRBV15 to TRBJ2-1; a weak D match, TRBD2 (6 bases). Germline-derived CDR1 and CDR2 are LNHNV and YYDKDF (reference sequence). This CDR3 spans 14 amino acids. Deletions cut 0 bases from V and 7 bases from J, with 10 bases between. The CDR3 here is CATSRDRRGNEQFF. The CDR3 region has the DNA TGTGCCACCAGCAGAGATAGGAGGGGAAATGAGCAGTTCTTC.

The rearrangement uses TRBV12-3 or TRBV12-4 and TRBJ1-1, with no clear D. V was cut by 7 bases and J by 8 bases, with 11 bases left in between. This CDR3 is 11 amino acids long. Written as DNA, the CDR3 is TGTGCCAGCACTCTCTCCCACGAAGCTTTCTTT. Its translation is CASTLSHEAFF.

The DNA for the CDR3 is TGTGCCAGCAGCCAAGATCGATTAGTAGCGGGAGGGGTGGAGACCCAGTACTTC. Its translation: CASSQDRLVAGGVETQYF. The chain recombines TRBV4-2 with TRBJ2-5; 11 bases line up with TRBD2. Per the germline V gene, CDR1 is LGHNA and CDR2 is YNFKEQ. This CDR3 region has 18 residues. V was pared by 0 bases and J by 5 bases, with 11 bases of the junction left unmatched.

There are a few counts of this clonotype. The rearrangement uses TRBV29-1 and TRBJ2-1; D may correspond to TRBD1 or TRBD2 (5 bases each). The CDR3 totals 13 residues. Trimming cost V 7 bases and J 0 bases, with 10 bases left between them. Germline V lookup: CDR1 SQVTM, CDR2 ANQGSEA. CDR3 bases: TGCAGCGGGGGACGAAGCTCCTACAATGAGCAGTTCTTC. Translation: CSGGRSSYNEQFF.